This is a list of T cell receptor beta chains from one sample in a study of beta chain features in type 1 diabetes. The repertoire was sequenced with immunoSEQ multiplex PCR; TCRdb's copy has only in-frame clones and lacks some. The sample carries about 130,000 clones, about 8.7% recorded once. Sequencing used central memory CD4+ T cells from blood. The receptors stem from a man aged 18 to 30 in good health. The CDR3 runs from the conserved cysteine through the conserved F or W. The D gene is left open where the match is weak. A row's size may be missing; if present it is once, few, many or a size class.

j_gene	d_gene	abundance	v_gene	CDR3aa
TRBJ2-7	TRBD2	few	TRBV7-2	CASSLASGGVAVEQYF
TRBJ2-5	NA	NA	TRBV7-2	CASSLSGRGGETQYF
TRBJ2-1	TRBD2	many	TRBV4-2	CASSQDRLAGGNEQFF
TRBJ1-2	TRBD1	few	TRBV6-5	CASRGDSANGYTF
TRBJ2-6	NA	few	TRBV5-1	CASSLVPGLRSGANVLTF
TRBJ1-5	NA	NA	TRBV4-3	CASSPDDTGRQPQHF
TRBJ1-4	NA	NA	TRBV9	CASSVEENEKLFF
TRBJ2-7	TRBD1	NA	TRBV6-6	CASSYSGTGVSYEQYF
TRBJ2-3	NA	NA	TRBV4-1	CASSQVDLGFTDTQYF
TRBJ2-7	TRBD1	NA	TRBV9	CASSAQTGTNEQYF
TRBJ1-2	NA	few	TRBV11-2	CASSSSNYGYTF
TRBJ2-1	TRBD2	NA	TRBV6-1	CASSGQGLAGGRQFF
TRBJ1-2	NA	few	TRBV20-1	CSASSGHGYTF
TRBJ2-2	TRBD2	few	TRBV7-2	CASSSSGEGTGELFF
TRBJ1-5	NA	NA	TRBV10-3	CATTRDGGTNQPQHF
TRBJ2-1	TRBD2	NA	TRBV2	CASSWAAGIGIEQFF
TRBJ1-4	NA	NA	TRBV7-8	CASSLGTWDEKLFF
TRBJ2-7	NA	NA	TRBV13	CASSLGPGAYEQYF
TRBJ2-3	TRBD2	few	TRBV27	CASSVLTGGEGTQYF
TRBJ2-1	NA	few	TRBV9	CASSPPPTEKSYNEQFF
TRBJ2-1	TRBD1	NA	TRBV6-4	CASSVGQGQYGEQFF
TRBJ2-7	NA	few	TRBV19	CASRNITGTYEQYF
TRBJ1-3	TRBD1	NA	TRBV29-1	CSVGQGAGNTIYF
TRBJ1-1	NA	NA	TRBV18	CASSPGQNTEAFF
TRBJ2-3	TRBD2	NA	TRBV5-1	CASSYTSGEDTQYF
TRBJ2-7	NA	NA	TRBV28	CASSLKPSYEQYF
TRBJ1-1	TRBD1	few	TRBV4-1	CASSQGDRGTEAFF
TRBJ2-7	TRBD1	NA	TRBV28	CASSPRGSVYEQYF